Listed here are 18 T cell receptor beta chains from one sample, sequenced in a study of response to subunit inactivated influenza vaccine (dated by TCRdb to 2016 to 2019). The library was generated by RT-PCR. Sequenced on an Illumina HiSeq 2500. In TCRdb, the public reads were trimmed at Q25 with fastp and aligned with MiXCR, with productive beta chains retained. Each CDR3 protein appears once, grouped with its most common genes and DNA. Present in this sample are about half a million distinct CDR3 sequences, over 9.5% of which were seen just once. The top ten clones comprise 10% to 15% of the sample. This sample's time point label indicates: around 42 days after influenza vaccine administration. Source: PBMCs from blood, taken 45 days after vaccination. Source of these receptors: a man aged 45-60 years who received an inactivated influenza vaccine. Donor details come from another sample of the same person, matched by shared clones.

This clonotype came up a few times. V usage is TRBV12-3 or TRBV12-4 and J usage is TRBJ1-3; a possible D gene is TRBD1 (6 bases). The CDR3 extends over 16 amino acids. V gave up 1 base and J gave up 4 bases, with 14 bases separating them. The CDR3 nucleotides read TGTGCCAGCAGTTTAGGGACAGTTCTCTTCGGAAACACCATATATTTT. Encoded protein: CASSLGTVLFGNTIYF.

This clonotype has a handful of counts. The V and J genes are TRBV7-9 and TRBJ2-5; D call uncertain. The CDR3 is 14 residues long. With 5 bases removed from V and 0 bases from J, the gap between germline ends came to 10 bases. Per the germline V gene, CDR1 is SEHNR and CDR2 is FQNEAQ (reference sequence). Here the CDR3 DNA reads TGTGCCAGCAGCCAGAACACGTACCAAGAGACCCAGTACTTC. Encoded protein: CASSQNTYQETQYF.

This clonotype was picked up many times. This chain links TRBV5-1 with TRBJ2-7; weak D call: TRBD2 (6 bases). Germline values: CDR1 SGHRS, CDR2 YFSETQ. CDR3 length equals 12 residues. The V gene lost 5 bases and the J gene lost 10 bases, with 16 bases spanning the gap. CDR3 bases: TGCGCCAGCAGTGGAGGGCAGACTACCCAGTACTTC. The encoded protein is CASSGGQTTQYF.

This chain links TRBV27 with TRBJ2-2, with 10 bases identical to TRBD1. V lost 9 bases, J lost 5 bases, and 6 bases stayed unmatched. Germline values: CDR1 MNHEY, CDR2 SMNVEV (reference sequence). The CDR3 covers 14 residues. CDR3 coding DNA: TGTGCCAGTCGGGGACAGGGGTTAACCGGGGAGCTGTTTTTT. The encoded protein is CASRGQGLTGELFF.

This clonotype was seen a handful of times. The V gene is TRBV18, the J gene TRBJ2-4, with D unclear. The CDR3 is 16 residues long. The germline V and J ends were trimmed by 0 bases and 0 bases, with 9 bases remaining between them. In germline, CDR1 is KGHSH, CDR2 LQKENI. In nucleotides, the CDR3 is TGTGCCAGCTCACCACCGACACCAGTAGCCAAAAACATTCAGTACTTC. This gives the protein CASSPPTPVAKNIQYF.

This clonotype was seen a handful of times. The chain has TRBV12-3 or TRBV12-4 and TRBJ2-3; D possibly corresponds to TRBD2 (6 bases). This CDR3 is 15 amino acids long. The V and J ends lost 6 bases and 2 bases respectively, with 15 bases between them. The CDR3 DNA is TGTGCCAGCAGAAAGGGAGGACTTTCCACAGATACGCAGTATTTT. Protein sequence: CASRKGGLSTDTQYF.

The V and J genes are TRBV4-3 and TRBJ1-3; D unresolved. The germline V gene encodes CDR1 LGHNA and CDR2 YSLEER. Trimming took 0 bases from V and 4 from J, leaving 7 bases between them. The CDR3 has 14 amino acids. The CDR3 sequence: CASSQDLMGNTIYF. CDR3 bases: TGCGCCAGCAGCCAAGATCTCATGGGAAACACCATATATTTT.

V usage is TRBV12-3 or TRBV12-4 and J usage is TRBJ2-3; 8 bases match TRBD2. There are 15 residues in the CDR3. The junction had 9 bases not matched to a gene; V was cut back by 4 bases and J by 6 bases. CDR3 bases: TGTGCCAGCAGTTGGGCGGGAGGAAGAACGGATACGCAGTATTTT. Protein: CASSWAGGRTDTQYF.

The table lists this clonotype with a few counts. J is TRBJ2-1 and V is TRBV3-1; D is unresolved. Trimming left V 0 bases short and J 6 bases short, with 12 bases between. This CDR3 spans 15 amino acids. CDR1 and CDR2 from the germline V gene are LGHDT and YNNKEL (reference sequence). CDR3 sequence: CASSQDFGQFNEQFF. DNA for the CDR3: TGTGCCAGCAGCCAAGATTTCGGTCAGTTCAATGAGCAGTTCTTC.

This clonotype occurred a few times. The rearrangement uses TRBV6-2 or TRBV6-3 and TRBJ2-1; 7 bases match TRBD2. CDR1 and CDR2 from the germline V gene are MNHEY and SVGEGT. The CDR3 covers 15 residues. V shed 4 bases, J shed 3 bases, and the junction held 6 bases outside the gene matches. The CDR3 region has the DNA TGTGCCAGCAGTTTAAGGCGGGAGTTCTACAATGAGCAGTTCTTC. It yields the protein CASSLRREFYNEQFF.

The chain recombines TRBV7-9 with TRBJ1-6, with D possibly being TRBD1 (6 bases). Germline values: CDR1 SEHNR, CDR2 FQNEAQ (reference sequence). The CDR3 loop spans 13 amino acids. Trimming left V 6 bases short and J 7 bases short, with 10 bases between. CDR3 sequence (DNA): TGTGCCAGCAGGGCAACAGGGAATTCACCCCTCCACTTT. It yields the protein CASRATGNSPLHF.

Many counts were recorded for this clonotype. The chain employs TRBV2 and TRBJ2-1; D not certain. The germline CDR1 and CDR2 sequences are SNHLY and FYNNEI. The CDR3 sequence is 13 residues long. Deletions cut 5 bases from V and 3 bases from J, with 8 bases between. The CDR3 DNA is TGTGCCAGCAGTTTACAGTTCTACAATGAGCAGTTCTTC. Translated: CASSLQFYNEQFF.

This clonotype was seen at least ten times. This chain joins TRBV4-3 and TRBJ2-1; 9 bases are shared with TRBD2. Trimming at V came to 4 bases and at J to 1 base, leaving 2 bases not matched to a gene. Per germline, CDR1 LGHNA and CDR2 YSLEER. The CDR3 contains 15 residues. DNA of the CDR3: TGCGCCAGCAGCCCAGCGGGGGGTTCCTACAATGAGCAGTTCTTC. Translated, it gives CASSPAGGSYNEQFF.

The chain employs TRBV29-1 and TRBJ2-1, with D perhaps given as TRBD1 or TRBD2 (7 bases each). CDR3 length equals 12 residues. Trimming took off 8 bases at V and 6 bases at J, with 14 bases between the two ends. Germline CDR1 is SQVTM and CDR2 is ANQGSEA. CDR3 in amino acids: CSTQGGGNEQFF. Here the CDR3 DNA reads TGCAGCACGCAGGGGGGGGGCAATGAGCAGTTCTTC.

The chain couples TRBV30 to TRBJ2-1; 9 bases are a match to TRBD2. J gave up 7 bases and V 1 base, and 11 bases lay outside the gene matches. In germline, CDR1 is GTSNPN, CDR2 SVGIG (reference sequence). CDR3 length equals 16 residues. This CDR3 is CAWSAGTSPGMNEQFF. CDR3 DNA sequence: TGTGCCTGGAGTGCCGGGACTAGCCCCGGAATGAATGAGCAGTTCTTC. The full variable domain, in which reference TRBV30 and TRBJ2-1 provide the parts outside the CDR3, is SQTIHQWPATLVQPVGSPLSLECTVEGTSNPNLYWYRQAAGRGLQLLFYSVGIGQISSEVPQNLSASRPQDRQFILSSKKLLLSDSGFYLCAWSAGTSPGMNEQFFGPGTRLTVL.

A word on this clonotype: Being one base from a much bigger clone, this may be a read error. The chain couples TRBV29-1 to TRBJ2-1, with D uncertain. V was pared by 1 base and J by 6 bases, with 13 bases between. The CDR3 runs to 14 residues. CDR1 and CDR2 (germline): SQVTM, ANQGSEA. CDR3 sequence: CSVEVRQVLNEQFF. CDR3 sequence (DNA): TGCAGCGTTGAAGTACGTCAGGTACTCAATGAGCAGTTCTTC.

This clonotype was seen a handful of times. The CDR3 DNA sequence: TGTGCCAGCAGCTTTAGAGGCCTAGCGGGAGTTGAGCAGTTCTTC. As protein: CASSFRGLAGVEQFF. V usage is TRBV7-2 and J usage is TRBJ2-1, with 10 bases matching TRBD2. With 3 bases clipped from V and 9 bases from J, the junction kept 8 bases outside the gene matches. From germline, CDR1 is SGHTA and CDR2 FQGNSA. This CDR3 has 15 amino acids. The complete variable domain, with remaining parts taken from reference TRBV7-2 and TRBJ2-1, reads GAGVSQSPSNKVTEKGKDVELRCDPISGHTALYWYRQSLGQGLEFLIYFQGNSAPDKSGLPSDRFSAERTGGSVSTLTIQRTQQEDSAVYLCASSFRGLAGVEQFFGPGTRLTVL.

In this sample, this clonotype turned up a few times. The chain recombines TRBV12-3 or TRBV12-4 with TRBJ2-7; 8 bases align to TRBD2. The CDR3 totals 14 residues. Germline trimming cut 6 bases from V and 6 bases from J; bases unmatched to any gene: 10. CDR3 bases: TGTGCCAGCAGACCGGGGGGGTCGAGCGGCGAGCAGTACTTC. This codes for CASRPGGSSGEQYF.